This TCR beta chain is drawn from a study of blood T cell repertoires in COVID-19. Study overall: Sites across the United States, Italy and Spain contributed samples from acute and convalescent COVID-19.

This CDR3 contains 13 residues. Trimming removed 3 bases at V and 4 bases at J, with 9 bases between. Germline V gives CDR1 SGHTA, CDR2 FQGNSA. Original processing methods: Amplified reference gene primers provided the basis for estimating nucleated cell counts. Only in-frame clones appear in the TCRdb table, and some are missing; sequencing was by immunoSEQ multiplex PCR. From that table come the V and J calls and clone size; the DNA was used to work out D and trimming. This table has a few hundred thousand clones, roughly 87% appearing once. What was sequenced was PBMCs or T cells enriched from blood (not recorded which). This chain joins TRBV7-2 and TRBJ2-5; D may be TRBD1 (5 bases). This sequence was found in a woman between 18 and 29 years old who had recovered from COVID-19. CDR3 region: CASSLTVAETQYF. In nucleotides, the CDR3 is TGTGCCAGCAGCTTGACAGTAGCAGAGACCCAGTACTTC.